This passage covers 17 T cell receptor beta chains from one sample sequenced in a study of beta chain features in type 1 diabetes. Sequenced material consisted of expressed TCRB transcripts (all of the isolated RNA was reverse transcribed). The data were produced by immunoSEQ multiplex PCR, yet TCRdb's version contains in-frame clones alone and is incomplete. The table lists 430,000 or so clones, approximately 10% of them singletons, with 0.046% in the top ten. Material: naive CD4+ T cells from blood. The receptors were sampled from a woman under 30 in good health.

The V gene is TRBV14, the J gene TRBJ2-3; 9 nucleotides line up with TRBD2. The CDR3 sequence is 13 residues long. V was clipped by 9 bases and J by 4 bases; unmatched bases: 5. Germline V lookup: CDR1 SGHDN, CDR2 FVKESK. CDR3 in amino acids: CASSGSWADTQYF. The CDR3 nucleotides are TGTGCCAGTAGCGGGAGTTGGGCAGATACGCAGTATTTT.

The chain recombines TRBV7-9 with TRBJ1-5; 10 nucleotides align to TRBD1. Germline loops: CDR1 SEHNR, CDR2 FQNEAQ (reference sequence). This CDR3 has 14 residues. The V segment lost 5 bases and the J segment 6 bases; nucleotides outside the gene matches: 4. The CDR3 reads CASSLGTGVQPQHF. The CDR3 coding sequence is TGTGCCAGCAGCCTAGGGACAGGGGTTCAGCCCCAGCATTTT.

This clone was seen more than once but under ten times. This CDR3 is CASSRQGNPFNEQFF. The CDR3 DNA sequence: TGTGCCAGCAGCAGACAGGGGAACCCCTTCAATGAGCAGTTCTTC. The J gene is TRBJ2-1, the V gene TRBV7-8; TRBD1 agrees at 8 bases. The junction had 9 bases not matched to a gene; V was cut back by 5 bases and J by 6 bases. The CDR3 totals 15 residues. CDR1 and CDR2 (germline): SGHVS, FQNEAQ.

The chain employs TRBV10-3 and TRBJ2-7; D perhaps matches TRBD1 (5 bases). Per the germline V gene, CDR1 is ENHRY and CDR2 is SYGVKD. Deletions cut 4 bases from V and 5 bases from J, with 12 bases between. This CDR3 contains 13 residues. DNA of the CDR3: TGTGCCATCAGTGCGACAGATCTGGACGAGCAGTACTTC. It encodes CAISATDLDEQYF.

The chain links TRBV30 to TRBJ1-1; TRBD1 aligns across 7 bases. There are 13 residues in the CDR3. Germline V gene lookup returns CDR1 GTSNPN and CDR2 SVGIG (reference sequence). The trim removed 5 bases at V and 4 bases at J, leaving 7 bases unmatched. CDR3 amino acids: CAWSTGWVTEAFF. The CDR3 region has the DNA TGTGCCTGGTCGACAGGGTGGGTCACTGAAGCTTTCTTT.

This clone has more than one count but fewer than ten. The chain uses TRBV29-1 and TRBJ2-2; D remains ambiguous. V was cut by 4 bases and J by 0 bases, with 9 bases left in between. The CDR3 spans 14 residues. The germline V gene has CDR1 SQVTM and CDR2 ANQGSEA. The CDR3 DNA reads TGCAGCGTTGTGAGTAGGACGAACACCGGGGAGCTGTTTTTT. Its protein is CSVVSRTNTGELFF.

This clone turned up a few times. The V call is TRBV7-3, the J call TRBJ2-1; D is undetermined. V lost 0 bases, J lost 4 bases, and 10 bases lay in between. This CDR3 contains 15 residues. The germline V gene encodes CDR1 SGHTA and CDR2 FQGTGA. This CDR3 reads CASSLTPLGYNEQFF. In DNA form, the CDR3 reads TGTGCCAGCAGCTTAACACCCCTGGGGTACAATGAGCAGTTCTTC.

This clone was seen more than once but under ten times. The CDR3 region is CASSSPPHRGNEQFF. CDR3 nucleotide sequence: TGTGCCAGCAGCTCACCCCCCCACAGGGGGAATGAGCAGTTCTTC. The rearrangement uses TRBV7-9 and TRBJ2-1; 8 bases are shared with TRBD1. This CDR3 is 15 amino acids long. Germline V gives CDR1 SEHNR, CDR2 FQNEAQ (reference sequence). J was trimmed by 7 bases and V by 4 bases; bases with no gene match: 9. The whole variable domain, filled in from reference TRBV7-9 and TRBJ2-1, reads DTGVSQNPRHKITKRGQNVTFRCDPISEHNRLYWYRQTLGQGPEFLTYFQNEAQLEKSRLLSDRFSAERPKGSFSTLEIQRTEQGDSAMYLCASSSPPHRGNEQFFGPGTRLTVL.

The chain couples TRBV19 to TRBJ2-1, with D possibly matching TRBD2 (6 bases). Germline CDR1 LNHDA, CDR2 SQIVND (reference sequence). Trimming stripped 7 bases from V and 0 bases from J, with 10 bases between. CDR3 length: 14 amino acids. CDR3 DNA sequence: TGTGCCAGTAAGGAGGGGAGCTCCTACAATGAGCAGTTCTTC. Translation gives CASKEGSSYNEQFF.

The chain combines TRBV27 with TRBJ1-1; no definite D call. CDR1 is MNHEY and CDR2 is SMNVEV in the germline V gene (reference sequence). V shed 6 bases and J shed 1 base, with 18 bases lying between them. The CDR3 has 16 amino acids. CDR3: CASSTLRGPANTEAFF. CDR3 bases: TGTGCCAGCAGCACCCTGAGAGGTCCTGCGAACACTGAAGCTTTCTTT.

This sequence joins TRBV29-1 and TRBJ1-2; D is ambiguous. CDR3 length: 13 amino acids. Germline V gene sequence: CDR1 SQVTM, CDR2 ANQGSEA. V shed 7 bases and J shed 2 bases, with 14 bases lying between them. In DNA form, the CDR3 reads TGCAGCGCTGGGGTAGGCAGGAACTATGGCTACACCTTC. This sequence encodes CSAGVGRNYGYTF.

This clone was seen a handful of times. J is TRBJ2-7 and V is TRBV20-1; the D is unclear. This CDR3 spans 11 amino acids. V lost 3 bases and J 6 bases, leaving 9 bases between the germline ends. Germline CDR1 is DFQATT and CDR2 is SNEGSKA (reference sequence). The CDR3: CSARAGSEQYV. As DNA, the CDR3 is TGCAGTGCTAGGGCAGGAAGCGAGCAGTACGTC.

The chain combines TRBV4-3 with TRBJ1-6; D unresolved. V gave up 1 base and J gave up 7 bases, with 11 bases separating them. The CDR3 length is 15 residues. CDR1 is LGHNA, CDR2 YSLEER, per germline. Here the CDR3 DNA reads TGCGCCAGCAGCCAAGTGCTCCCCTTGAATTCACCCCTCCACTTT. Amino acid sequence: CASSQVLPLNSPLHF.

The CDR3 sequence: CASSTGTGGSYEQYV. The CDR3 nucleotides are TGTGCCAGCTCGACCGGTACCGGCGGGTCTTACGAGCAGTACGTC. The chain couples TRBV18 to TRBJ2-7; a possible D gene is TRBD2 (5 bases). Germline CDR1 KGHSH, CDR2 LQKENI. V lost 6 bases to trimming and J lost 4 bases, with 19 bases between them. There are 15 residues in the CDR3.

The chain links TRBV2 to TRBJ2-2; 7 bases are shared with TRBD1. Trimming at V came to 4 bases and at J to 3 bases, leaving 5 bases not matched to a gene. CDR3 length: 15 residues. Looked up from germline, CDR1 is SNHLY and CDR2 is FYNNEI. CDR3 region: CASSVLGGDTGELFF. The CDR3 region has the DNA TGTGCCAGCAGTGTTTTAGGGGGCGACACCGGGGAGCTGTTTTTT. The full variable domain, with the rest looked up from reference TRBV2 and TRBJ2-2, is EPEVTQTPSHQVTQMGQEVILRCVPISNHLYFYWYRQILGQKVEFLVSFYNNEISEKSEIFDDQFSVERPDGSNFTLKIRSTKLEDSAMYFCASSVLGGDTGELFFGEGSRLTVL.

About this clone: Lacking the conserved final phenylalanine or tryptophan, this CDR3 likely reflects a read error. The DNA is left out, because the CDR3 cannot be placed on it with certainty; the CDR3 is given as TCRdb lists it. The chain recombines TRBV5-1 with TRBJ1-4; TRBD1 is the table's D call and was not checked against the DNA. The CDR3 has 12 amino acids, counting both end residues. CDR1 is SGHRS, CDR2 YFSETQ, per germline. The CDR3 region is CASSLFGVAGDE.

The V and J genes are TRBV29-1 and TRBJ2-3, with a weak D call TRBD1 (6 bases). V lost 6 bases and J 3 bases, leaving 13 bases between the germline ends. This CDR3 region has 13 residues. Germline V CDR1 and CDR2: SQVTM, ANQGSEA. CDR3 region: CSVDSTGTDTQYF. In nucleotides, the CDR3 is TGCAGCGTAGATTCCACAGGGACAGATACGCAGTATTTT.